These T cell receptor beta chains were read from a single sample in a study of CD8 T cells in ankylosing spondylitis. TCRdb itself ran the 5' RACE reads through MiXCR, one entry per CDR3 protein. This table has 200,000 to 250,000 distinct CDR3 sequences, approximately 16% appearing once. Sequencing input: blood, either unsorted or a sorted T cell fraction (not recorded which). All receptors derive from a male donor with ankylosing spondylitis. CDR3s include the opening cysteine and the closing phenylalanine or tryptophan. D genes are given only for firm matches.

J gene: TRBJ2-7; D gene: -; V gene: TRBV29-1; CDR3 protein: CSVLGGASGIEQYF
J gene: TRBJ2-2; D gene: -; V gene: TRBV9; CDR3 protein: CASNLSTSWAPGSCFF
J gene: TRBJ2-5; D gene: -; V gene: TRBV12-3/TRBV12-4; CDR3 protein: CASSFRQDHGGTQYF
J gene: TRBJ2-7; D gene: -; V gene: TRBV30; CDR3 protein: CAWTTTVGGHNYEQYF
J gene: TRBJ1-1; D gene: -; V gene: TRBV12-3/TRBV12-4; CDR3 protein: CASTTYQGLNTEAFF
J gene: TRBJ2-1; D gene: -; V gene: TRBV14; CDR3 protein: CASTQKGGGFNEQFF
J gene: TRBJ2-5; D gene: -; V gene: TRBV28; CDR3 protein: CASRPQRTPKETQYF
J gene: TRBJ2-2; D gene: -; V gene: TRBV20-1; CDR3 protein: CSASDSAGYTGELFF
J gene: TRBJ1-2; D gene: -; V gene: TRBV5-1; CDR3 protein: CASQWDGYTF
J gene: TRBJ2-1; D gene: TRBD1; V gene: TRBV28; CDR3 protein: CASSSPQGGYNEQFF
J gene: TRBJ1-1; D gene: -; V gene: TRBV6-6; CDR3 protein: CASSPGRNTEAFF
J gene: TRBJ2-1; D gene: TRBD2; V gene: TRBV20-1; CDR3 protein: CSARDRLAGMYEQFF
J gene: TRBJ2-7; D gene: -; V gene: TRBV10-3; CDR3 protein: CAISDPRTAYEQYF
J gene: TRBJ2-1; D gene: -; V gene: TRBV4-3; CDR3 protein: CASSQDRGDNEQFF
J gene: TRBJ1-6; D gene: -; V gene: TRBV3-1; CDR3 protein: CASSPSLFGGDNSPLHF
J gene: TRBJ2-2; D gene: -; V gene: TRBV20-1; CDR3 protein: CSARGHRNTGELFF
J gene: TRBJ2-2; D gene: -; V gene: TRBV6-4; CDR3 protein: CASSDSIHTGELFF
J gene: TRBJ2-7; D gene: TRBD1; V gene: TRBV6-5; CDR3 protein: CASSYGQGSYEQYF
J gene: TRBJ2-4; D gene: -; V gene: TRBV29-1; CDR3 protein: CSVQGLAKNIQYF
J gene: TRBJ2-1; D gene: -; V gene: TRBV19; CDR3 protein: CASSIGPINEQFF
J gene: TRBJ1-1; D gene: -; V gene: TRBV4-1; CDR3 protein: CASSQDRGTMNTEAFF
J gene: TRBJ1-1; D gene: -; V gene: TRBV6-2/TRBV6-3; CDR3 protein: CASSPGGGLNTEAFF
J gene: TRBJ2-1; D gene: -; V gene: TRBV9; CDR3 protein: CASSVYEDTEVNEQFF
J gene: TRBJ2-3; D gene: TRBD1; V gene: TRBV2; CDR3 protein: CASSVRQGTDTQYF
J gene: TRBJ2-1; D gene: -; V gene: TRBV4-1; CDR3 protein: CASSQTRSDYFDEQFF
J gene: TRBJ1-5; D gene: -; V gene: TRBV3-1; CDR3 protein: CASSQGYYSNQPQHF
J gene: TRBJ1-1; D gene: -; V gene: TRBV29-1; CDR3 protein: CSVEEGGNTEAFF